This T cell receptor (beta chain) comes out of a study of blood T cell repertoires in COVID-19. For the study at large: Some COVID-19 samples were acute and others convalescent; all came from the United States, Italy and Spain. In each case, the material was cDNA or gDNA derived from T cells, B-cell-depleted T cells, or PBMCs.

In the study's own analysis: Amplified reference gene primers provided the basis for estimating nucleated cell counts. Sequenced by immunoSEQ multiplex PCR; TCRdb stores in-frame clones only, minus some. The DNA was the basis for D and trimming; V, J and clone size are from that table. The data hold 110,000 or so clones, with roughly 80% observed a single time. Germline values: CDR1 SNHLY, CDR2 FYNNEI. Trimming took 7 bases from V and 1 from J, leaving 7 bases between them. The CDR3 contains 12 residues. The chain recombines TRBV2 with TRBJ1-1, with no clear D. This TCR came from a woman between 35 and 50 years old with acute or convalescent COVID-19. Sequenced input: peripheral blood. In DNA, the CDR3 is TGTGCCAGCAAAGCACCGAACACTGAAGCTTTCTTT. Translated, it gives CASKAPNTEAFF.